This T cell receptor beta chain originates from a study of OX40 agonist ivuxolimab in advanced cancers. Some clones are missing from TCRdb's copy, which holds only in-frame ones; the method was immunoSEQ multiplex PCR. The sample consists of roughly 80,000 clones, around four fifths of them appearing once. CDR1 and CDR2 (germline): MNHEY, SMNVEV (reference sequence). CDR3 length: 13 amino acids. Trimming shortened V by 6 bases and J by 3 bases, and 9 bases separated the two germline ends. The receptor's source is an adult with an advanced solid tumor such as melanoma, head and neck, liver or kidney cancer. The V call is TRBV27, the J call TRBJ2-1; D not resolved. Sequenced material: CD4+ or CD8+ T cells sorted from blood, taken in a trial of the OX40 agonist ivuxolimab. CDR3 bases: TGTGCCAGCAGGATGACTTTCTACAATGAGCAGTTCTTC. The encoded protein is CASRMTFYNEQFF.